The clone carrying this TCR beta chain was detected once. Its target is unknown. Cyclophosphamide on days +3 and +4 followed busulfan-fludarabine conditioning and a marrow graft. Assay: immunoSEQ multiplex PCR; the TCRdb copy retains only in-frame clones and omits some. Among 11,000 or so clones listed, around nine tenths were seen once. These data come from a study of T cells after posttransplantation cyclophosphamide. General study findings and limits: TRB overlap between skin or GI tissue T cells and blood was limited. TRB clonality was highly associated with recipient CMV seropositivity and reactivation. Later post-transplant blood repertoires were often dominated by donor CD8+ memory clones.

CDR3 length: 11 residues. Germline CDR1 reads SQVTM; CDR2 reads ANQGSEA. The germline V and J ends were trimmed by 3 bases and 8 bases, with 10 bases remaining between them. This receptor was obtained from a female patient in her 30s who received an allogeneic stem cell transplant from an unrelated donor, was CMV-positive, and had no GVHD. Some T cells here may be from the graft donor. The V call is TRBV29-1, the J call TRBJ1-2; tentatively, D is TRBD1 (6 bases). Sequencing used PBMCs, obtained after allogeneic stem cell transplant with posttransplant cyclophosphamide. This CDR3 is CSVEVQGGYTF. DNA of the CDR3: TGCAGCGTTGAGGTCCAGGGGGGCTACACCTTC.